The rows below give T cell receptor beta chains drawn from one sample of a study of blood T cell repertoires in COVID-19. Using immunoSEQ multiplex PCR, the repertoire was profiled, and TCRdb retains in-frame clones only, with some absent. The sample consists of roughly 65,000 clones, 79% of them appearing once. Sequencing was performed on peripheral blood. The receptors here all came from a human donor in a cohort sampled during active COVID-19. Both conserved end residues are trimmed from each CDR3. A D gene is named only where the DNA matches it firmly. Expanded clones are given a class, and other clones once, few, many or no size at all.

d_gene	v_gene	abundance	j_gene	CDR3aa
TRBD1	TRBV6-4	NA	TRBJ1-4	ASSDTDYRGRGDEKLF
NA	TRBV28	NA	TRBJ2-2	ASSFLSTLNTGELF
TRBD2	TRBV5-3	NA	TRBJ2-1	ARSLGLAGAYEQF
NA	TRBV5-4	NA	TRBJ1-1	ASSLGGMNTEAF
NA	TRBV3-1/TRBV3-2	once	TRBJ2-5	ASSRGSIETQY
TRBD1	TRBV5-1	few	TRBJ2-7	ASSRDRGPAYEQY
TRBD1	TRBV10-3	NA	TRBJ2-1	AINPGQGYNEQF
TRBD1	TRBV3-1/TRBV3-2	NA	TRBJ2-7	ASSQAYRGSWEQY
NA	TRBV30	NA	TRBJ1-5	AVGGGASNQPQH
NA	TRBV7-9	once	TRBJ1-5	ASSLASHQPQH
NA	TRBV11-3	NA	TRBJ2-1	ASSSRRGGSYNEQF
TRBD2	TRBV3-1/TRBV3-2	NA	TRBJ2-1	ASSQRAGGSYNEQF
NA	TRBV5-1	few	TRBJ1-1	ASSIGAGEAF
NA	TRBV5-1	NA	TRBJ1-1	ASSLLTDTEAF